This T cell receptor beta chain was captured in a study of T cell repertoires in ileal Crohn's disease. Study-wide context: About half received postoperative treatment, approximately 12 with thiopurines and some 19 anti-TNF. Study-wide points: Every patient over 26.8% clonality showed endoscopic recurrence.

Profiling relied on immunoSEQ multiplex PCR, and the TCRdb table lists in-frame clones only, not all of them. Of about 7,000 clones in the sample, 70% were seen once. Turning to this clone: Its antigen is undetermined.

The origin of this receptor is an adult with Crohn's disease. Sequencing was performed on ileal tissue.

CDR3 DNA sequence: TGTGCCAGCAGCCCGACCGGGGATCAGCCCCAGCATTTT. Its translation is CASSPTGDQPQHF. The gene calls are TRBV7-8 and TRBJ1-5, with D hard to call. CDR3 length equals 13 residues. The germline V gene encodes CDR1 SGHVS and CDR2 FQNEAQ. Trimming pared 5 bases from V and 5 bases from J, leaving 10 bases between.